What follows are 30 T cell receptor beta chains derived from one specimen sequenced in a study of control samples from healthy donors and cancer patients. Sequenced by immunoSEQ multiplex PCR; TCRdb stores in-frame clones only, minus some. The sample holds 130,000 or so clones, around 90% seen once. Sequencing input: blood. Receptors originate from a man younger than 35 in good health.

This CDR3 reads CASSPDVNTEAFF. The CDR3 region has the DNA TGTGCCAGCAGTCCGGACGTGAACACTGAAGCTTTCTTT. The rearrangement links TRBV12-3 or TRBV12-4 to TRBJ1-1; D gene unclear. The CDR3 is made up of 13 amino acids. V lost 5 bases and J lost 0, with 7 bases in between.

J is TRBJ2-4 and V is TRBV6-5; D gene uncertain. The V and J ends lost 6 bases and 3 bases respectively, with 12 bases between them. CDR1 MNHEY and CDR2 SVGAGI come from the germline V gene. The CDR3 consists of 14 residues. Here the CDR3 DNA reads TGTGCCAGCAGCTCGACGGTTCTCAAAAACATTCAGTACTTC. This translates into CASSSTVLKNIQYF.

The chain employs TRBV9 and TRBJ2-3; D possibly corresponds to TRBD2 (5 bases). The CDR3 contains 16 residues. The V gene lost 0 bases and the J gene lost 3 bases, with 14 bases spanning the gap. Germline V gene lookup returns CDR1 SGDLS and CDR2 YYNGEE. The CDR3 here is CASSVGRGGRTDTQYF. CDR3 sequence (DNA): TGTGCCAGCAGCGTAGGTCGTGGCGGGCGAACAGATACGCAGTATTTT.

The rearrangement links TRBV6-4 to TRBJ2-2; 7 bases are shared with TRBD1. CDR3 length: 15 amino acids. The ends lost 5 bases at V and 0 bases at J; junction bases unmatched: 3. Germline V gene data show CDR1 as MRHNA and CDR2 as SNTAGT. The CDR3 nucleotides are TGTGCCAGCAGTAAGGGACAGTCGAACACCGGGGAGCTGTTTTTT. This encodes CASSKGQSNTGELFF.

V usage is TRBV5-6 and J usage is TRBJ1-2, with a weak D call TRBD1 (5 bases). The CDR3 spans 15 residues. Germline CDR1 is SGHDT and CDR2 is YYEEEE. V was shortened by 5 bases and J by 8 bases, with 22 bases between the two germline ends. In nucleotides, the CDR3 is TGTGCCAGCAGAAGTAATCAGGGCCTCTTAGGGGGCTACACCTTC. It translates to CASRSNQGLLGGYTF.

The chain carries TRBV2 and TRBJ1-1; D is undetermined. Germline CDR1 and CDR2: SNHLY and FYNNEI. V lost 6 bases, J lost 1 base, and 9 bases lay in between. The CDR3 covers 13 residues. The CDR3 loop reads CASRRVKNTEAFF. The CDR3 DNA sequence: TGTGCCAGCAGAAGGGTTAAGAACACTGAAGCTTTCTTT.

The V gene is TRBV12-2, the J gene TRBJ1-4. TRBV12-2 is reported as a pseudogene. CDR3 size: 16 residues. This CDR3 reads CASRLERGAGNEKLFF. The CDR3 DNA is TGTGCAAGTCGCTTAGAAAGGGGGGCGGGTAATGAAAAACTGTTTTTT.

The chain combines TRBV11-2 with TRBJ2-7; D remains ambiguous. Trimming pared 5 bases from V and 2 bases from J, leaving 7 bases between. Germline-derived CDR1 and CDR2 are SGHAT and FQNNGV. This CDR3 spans 12 amino acids. The CDR3, as DNA: TGTGCCAGCAGCCAAGGCGCCTACGAGCAGTACTTC. The encoded protein is CASSQGAYEQYF.

The gene calls are TRBV9 and TRBJ2-5, with TRBD2 matching over 11 bases. V lost 4 bases, J lost 4 bases, and 6 bases stayed unmatched. CDR1 and CDR2 from the germline V gene are SGDLS and YYNGEE. The CDR3 has 15 amino acids. The CDR3 sequence: CASSISGGAGETQYF. CDR3 DNA sequence: TGTGCCAGCAGCATTAGCGGGGGGGCGGGAGAGACCCAGTACTTC.

This chain links TRBV19 with TRBJ2-2; a possible D gene is TRBD1 (5 bases). V dropped 2 bases and J dropped 4 bases, with 11 bases sitting between them. This CDR3 has 15 residues. CDR1 and CDR2 (germline): LNHDA, SQIVND (reference sequence). CDR3 loop: CASSIQGWGTGELFF. The CDR3 DNA is TGTGCCAGTAGTATACAGGGATGGGGCACCGGGGAGCTGTTTTTT.

The chain links TRBV30 to TRBJ1-4, with no clear D. Per germline, CDR1 GTSNPN and CDR2 SVGIG (reference sequence). The CDR3 is made up of 11 amino acids. The V gene lost 4 bases and the J gene lost 5 bases, with 5 bases spanning the gap. The CDR3 protein is CAWTRNEKLFF. CDR3 DNA sequence: TGTGCCTGGACCCGGAATGAAAAACTGTTTTTT.

V gene TRBV29-1 combines with J gene TRBJ1-1; D gene ambiguous. The CDR3 spans 12 residues. Germline V gives CDR1 SQVTM, CDR2 ANQGSEA. Trimming pared 3 bases from V and 3 bases from J, leaving 8 bases between. CDR3 sequence (DNA): TGCAGCGTTGAGGACCAGGACACTGAAGCTTTCTTT. Translated, it gives CSVEDQDTEAFF.

Turning to this clone: Other DNA sequences in this sample translate to the same CDR3. The chain couples TRBV30 to TRBJ1-5, with D tentatively TRBD1 (5 bases). Germline CDR1 reads GTSNPN; CDR2 reads SVGIG (reference sequence). The CDR3 extends over 19 amino acids. V was cut by 2 bases and J by 6 bases, with 29 bases left in between. CDR3 sequence (DNA): TGTGCCTGGAGTCCCGGTTTGGGCAGGGAAAAGCGGGGGGGTCAGCCCCAGCATTTT. It codes for CAWSPGLGREKRGGQPQHF.

The rearrangement uses TRBV7-2 and TRBJ1-3; TRBD1 matches 9 bases. The CDR3 runs 17 residues. With 1 base clipped from V and 0 bases from J, the junction kept 4 bases outside the gene matches. CDR1 and CDR2 from the germline V gene are SGHTA and FQGNSA. CDR3 loop: CASSLVGQGYSGNTIYF. For the CDR3, the DNA is TGTGCCAGCAGCTTAGTGGGACAGGGATACTCTGGAAACACCATATATTTT.

J is TRBJ1-4 and V is TRBV3-1 (or the pseudogene TRBV3-2), with D perhaps TRBD1 (6 bases). This CDR3 comprises 15 residues. CDR1 is LGHDT and CDR2 is YNNKEL in the germline V gene (reference sequence). Trimming took off 0 bases at V and 4 bases at J, with 9 bases between the two ends. The CDR3 DNA follows: TGTGCCAGCAGCCAAGAAACAGGGAGTAATGAAAAACTGTTTTTT. Translating gives CASSQETGSNEKLFF.

CDR3 DNA: TGTGCCAGCAGCGCAAGGGGAGTATTTAGCTACGAGCAGTACTTC. Translating it yields CASSARGVFSYEQYF. This sequence joins TRBV6-5 and TRBJ2-7, with D perhaps assigned TRBD1 or TRBD2 (5 bases each). The V and J ends lost 6 bases and 3 bases respectively, with 18 bases between them. Germline lookup yields CDR1 MNHEY and CDR2 SVGAGI. The CDR3 is 15 residues long.

V and J are TRBV10-1 and TRBJ2-2; possible D gene TRBD1, 5 bases. The CDR3 is 11 amino acids. Germline V gene sequence: CDR1 WNHNN, CDR2 SYGVQD (reference sequence). Between the trimmed V and J ends, which lost 8 bases and 6 bases, there was a span of 7 bases. The CDR3 region has the DNA TGCGCCAGCCAGGGTGCCGGGGAGCTGTTTTTT. Amino acid sequence: CASQGAGELFF.

This chain uses TRBV5-1 with TRBJ2-7; 8 bases are shared with TRBD1. After removal of 0 bases from V and 3 bases from J, the junction contained 5 bases not matched to a gene. Germline V gene data show CDR1 as SGHRS and CDR2 as YFSETQ. The CDR3 extends over 15 amino acids. CDR3 in amino acids: CASSLGDRRFYEQYF. CDR3 DNA: TGCGCCAGCAGCTTGGGGGACAGGAGATTCTACGAGCAGTACTTC.

The V and J genes are TRBV4-2 and TRBJ2-3, with D tentatively TRBD1 or TRBD2 (5 bases each). Trimming shortened V by 5 bases and J by 0 bases, and 18 bases separated the two germline ends. The germline V gene has CDR1 LGHNA and CDR2 YNFKEQ. The CDR3 is made up of 17 amino acids. The CDR3 DNA reads TGTGCCAGCAGCAGAGGCTCAGGGAGCGTCAGCACAGATACGCAGTATTTT. Translated, it gives CASSRGSGSVSTDTQYF.

This clone was recorded once. The J gene is TRBJ2-3, the V gene TRBV2; D is tentatively TRBD1 or TRBD2 (6 bases each). The CDR3 is made up of 13 amino acids. Germline CDR1 SNHLY, CDR2 FYNNEI. V was shortened by 7 bases and J by 4 bases, with 12 bases between the two germline ends. In nucleotides, the CDR3 is TGTGCCAGCAAGGGGGGCCGGGCAGATACGCAGTATTTT. Its translation: CASKGGRADTQYF.

The chain carries TRBV2 and TRBJ2-1; tentative D call: TRBD1 (5 bases). Per germline, CDR1 SNHLY and CDR2 FYNNEI. Trimming pared 6 bases from V and 13 bases from J, leaving 16 bases between. The CDR3 runs 12 residues. In DNA form, the CDR3 reads TGTGCCAGCAGGCAAACAACAGGCATACAGTTCTTC. This encodes CASRQTTGIQFF.

Remarks on this clone: Compared with germline, one end of the junction differs, possibly owing to a read error. Here the CDR3 DNA reads TGTGCCAGCAGCCTAGAGGGGGACAGGGGGTTAACCTACGAGCAGTACTTC. Amino acid sequence: CASSLEGDRGLTYEQYF. This chain uses TRBV11-3 with TRBJ2-7; 11 nucleotides line up with TRBD1. The CDR3 runs 17 residues. CDR1 is SGHNT and CDR2 is YENEEA in the germline V gene. The full variable domain, its missing parts supplied by reference TRBV11-3 and TRBJ2-7, is EAGVVQSPRYKIIEKKQPVAFWCNPISGHNTLYWYLQNLGQGPELLIRYENEEAVDDSQLPKDRFSAERLKGVDSTLKIQPAELGDSAVYLCASSLEGDRGLTYEQYFGPGTRLTVT.

This chain links TRBV7-9 with TRBJ2-1; D not certain. V lost 7 bases, J lost 0 bases, and 7 bases lay in between. The CDR3 consists of 13 residues. The germline V gene encodes CDR1 SEHNR and CDR2 FQNEAQ (reference sequence). The chain's CDR3 is CASTDNSYNEQFF. CDR3 bases: TGTGCCAGCACTGATAACTCCTACAATGAGCAGTTCTTC. Full variable domain (outside the CDR3, taken from reference TRBV7-9 and TRBJ2-1): DTGVSQNPRHKITKRGQNVTFRCDPISEHNRLYWYRQTLGQGPEFLTYFQNEAQLEKSRLLSDRFSAERPKGSFSTLEIQRTEQGDSAMYLCASTDNSYNEQFFGPGTRLTVL.

J is TRBJ1-5 and V is TRBV5-6; D remains ambiguous. V lost 0 bases and J lost 4, with 5 bases in between. Germline values: CDR1 SGHDT, CDR2 YYEEEE. This CDR3 region has 13 residues. The CDR3 protein is CASSLAGNQPQHF. CDR3 in DNA: TGTGCCAGCAGCTTGGCTGGGAATCAGCCCCAGCATTTT. The full variable domain, in which reference TRBV5-6 and TRBJ1-5 provide the parts outside the CDR3, is DAGVTQSPTHLIKTRGQQVTLRCSPKSGHDTVSWYQQALGQGPQFIFQYYEEEERQRGNFPDRFSGHQFPNYSSELNVNALLLGDSALYLCASSLAGNQPQHFGDGTRLSIL.

The chain carries TRBV28 and TRBJ1-5; D may be TRBD1 (6 bases). The CDR3 extends over 15 amino acids. The V and J ends lost 3 bases and 0 bases respectively, with 9 bases between them. Germline V lookup: CDR1 MDHEN, CDR2 SYDVKM. This CDR3 is CASSLRGDSNQPQHF. As DNA, the CDR3 is TGTGCCAGCAGTTTGAGGGGGGATAGCAATCAGCCCCAGCATTTT. The full variable domain, in which reference TRBV28 and TRBJ1-5 provide the parts outside the CDR3, is DVKVTQSSRYLVKRTGEKVFLECVQDMDHENMFWYRQDPGLGLRLIYFSYDVKMKEKGDIPEGYSVSREKKERFSLILESASTNQTSMYLCASSLRGDSNQPQHFGDGTRLSIL.

In its sample, this clone was seen once. The gene calls are TRBV7-9 and TRBJ1-5, with TRBD1 as a possible D gene (5 bases). Germline assignment: CDR1 SEHNR and CDR2 FQNEAQ (reference sequence). Trimming removed 1 base at V and 4 bases at J, with 14 bases between. This CDR3 has 16 residues. The CDR3, as DNA: TGTGCCAGCAGCTTAGATCCGGCAAAGGGGAATCAGCCCCAGCATTTT. It specifies CASSLDPAKGNQPQHF. Full variable domain (outside the CDR3, taken from reference TRBV7-9 and TRBJ1-5): DTGVSQNPRHKITKRGQNVTFRCDPISEHNRLYWYRQTLGQGPEFLTYFQNEAQLEKSRLLSDRFSAERPKGSFSTLEIQRTEQGDSAMYLCASSLDPAKGNQPQHFGDGTRLSIL.

The rearrangement joins TRBV2 to TRBJ2-7; 8 nucleotides agree with TRBD1. V shed 8 bases and J 1 base; nucleotides not matched to a gene: 10. The CDR3 covers 15 residues. Per germline, CDR1 SNHLY and CDR2 FYNNEI. The chain's CDR3 is CASGSSRGPSYEQYF. CDR3 nucleotide sequence: TGTGCCAGCGGGTCGAGCAGGGGGCCATCCTACGAGCAGTACTTC.

The rearrangement links TRBV30 to TRBJ2-2, with no clear D. Trimming stripped 3 bases from V and 2 bases from J, with 7 bases between. In germline, CDR1 is GTSNPN, CDR2 SVGIG (reference sequence). The CDR3 length is 13 residues. The CDR3 DNA sequence: TGTGCCTGGAGCCCTTCCAACACCGGGGAGCTGTTTTTT. Amino acid sequence: CAWSPSNTGELFF.

V and J are TRBV2 and TRBJ2-2; possible D gene TRBD2, 7 bases. V was trimmed by 10 bases and J by 6 bases, leaving 15 bases between them. This CDR3 is built from 13 residues. Germline V gene data show CDR1 as SNHLY and CDR2 as FYNNEI. CDR3 protein: CATRGGGAGELFF. CDR3 coding DNA: TGTGCCACCCGCGGGGGCGGCGCCGGGGAGCTGTTTTTT.

The chain links TRBV7-9 to TRBJ2-1, with 9 nucleotides matching TRBD1. CDR3 length: 15 residues. J lost 5 bases, V lost 5 bases, and 7 bases had no gene match. Looked up from germline, CDR1 is SEHNR and CDR2 is FQNEAQ (reference sequence). The CDR3 DNA sequence: TGTGCCAGCAGCCCCGGGACAGGGTCCCACAATGAGCAGTTCTTC. It specifies CASSPGTGSHNEQFF.